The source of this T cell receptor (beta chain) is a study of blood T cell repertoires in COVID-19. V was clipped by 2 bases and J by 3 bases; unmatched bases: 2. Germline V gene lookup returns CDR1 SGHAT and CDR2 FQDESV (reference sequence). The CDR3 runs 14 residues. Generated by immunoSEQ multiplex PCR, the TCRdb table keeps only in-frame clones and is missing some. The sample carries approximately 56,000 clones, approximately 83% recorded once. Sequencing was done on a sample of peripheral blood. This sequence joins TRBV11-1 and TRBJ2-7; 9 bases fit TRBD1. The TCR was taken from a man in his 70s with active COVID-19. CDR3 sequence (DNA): TGTGCCAGCAGCTTAATGGGACAGGGCTACGAGCAGTACTTC. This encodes CASSLMGQGYEQYF.